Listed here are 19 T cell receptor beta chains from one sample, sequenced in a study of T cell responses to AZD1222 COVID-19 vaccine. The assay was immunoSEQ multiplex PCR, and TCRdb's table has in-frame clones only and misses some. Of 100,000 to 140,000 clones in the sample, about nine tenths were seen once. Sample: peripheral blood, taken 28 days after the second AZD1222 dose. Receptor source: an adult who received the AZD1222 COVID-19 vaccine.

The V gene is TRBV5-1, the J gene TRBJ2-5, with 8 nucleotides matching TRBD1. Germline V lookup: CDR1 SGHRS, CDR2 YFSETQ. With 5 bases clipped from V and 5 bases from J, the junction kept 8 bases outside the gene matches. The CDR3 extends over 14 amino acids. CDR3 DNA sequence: TGCGCCAGCAGAAGATCGACAGGGGAGGAGACCCAGTACTTC. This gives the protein CASRRSTGEETQYF.

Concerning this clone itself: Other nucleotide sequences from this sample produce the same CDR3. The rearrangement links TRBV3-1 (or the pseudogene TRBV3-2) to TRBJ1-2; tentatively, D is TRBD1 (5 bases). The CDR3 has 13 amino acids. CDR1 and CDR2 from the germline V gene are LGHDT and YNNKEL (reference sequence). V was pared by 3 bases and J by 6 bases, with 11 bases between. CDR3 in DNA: TGTGCCAGCAGCCAGGGCAGGGAACATGGCTACACCTTC. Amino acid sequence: CASSQGREHGYTF.

The chain's CDR3 is CASSFAGEQYF. CDR3 nucleotide sequence: TGTGCCAGCAGCTTCGCAGGCGAGCAGTACTTC. This chain uses TRBV7-2 with TRBJ2-7; D remains unclear. This CDR3 region has 11 residues. Trimming shortened V by 3 bases and J by 6 bases, and 6 bases separated the two germline ends. The germline V gene encodes CDR1 SGHTA and CDR2 FQGNSA.

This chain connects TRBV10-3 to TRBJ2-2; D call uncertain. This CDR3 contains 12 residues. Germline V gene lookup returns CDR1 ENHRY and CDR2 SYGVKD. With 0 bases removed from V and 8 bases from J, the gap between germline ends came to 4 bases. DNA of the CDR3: TGTGCCATCAGTGAGTCGGGGGGGGAGCTGTTTTTT. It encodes CAISESGGELFF.

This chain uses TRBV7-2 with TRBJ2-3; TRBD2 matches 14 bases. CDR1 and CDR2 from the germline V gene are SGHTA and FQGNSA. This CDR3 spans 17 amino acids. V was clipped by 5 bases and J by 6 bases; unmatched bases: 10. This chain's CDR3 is CASSVGGTSGSGDTQYF. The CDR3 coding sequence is TGTGCCAGCAGCGTAGGGGGGACTAGCGGGAGTGGGGATACGCAGTATTTT.

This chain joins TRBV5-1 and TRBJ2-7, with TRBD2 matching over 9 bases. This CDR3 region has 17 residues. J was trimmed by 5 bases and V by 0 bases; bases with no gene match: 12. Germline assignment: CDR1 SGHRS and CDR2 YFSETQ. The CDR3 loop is CASSLVSGGLTFNEQYF. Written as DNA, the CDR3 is TGCGCCAGCAGCTTGGTCAGCGGGGGGTTAACATTTAACGAGCAGTACTTC.

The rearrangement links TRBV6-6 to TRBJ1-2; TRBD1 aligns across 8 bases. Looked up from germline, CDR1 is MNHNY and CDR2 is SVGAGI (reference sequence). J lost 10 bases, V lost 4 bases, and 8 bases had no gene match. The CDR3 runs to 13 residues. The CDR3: CASSSLSGGDYTF. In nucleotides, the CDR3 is TGTGCCAGCAGTTCACTCTCAGGGGGCGACTACACCTTC.

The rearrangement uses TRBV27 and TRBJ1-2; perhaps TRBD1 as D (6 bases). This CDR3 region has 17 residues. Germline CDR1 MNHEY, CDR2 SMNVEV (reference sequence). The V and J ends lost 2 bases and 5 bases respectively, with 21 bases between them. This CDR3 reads CASSLQGLAGEGYGYTF. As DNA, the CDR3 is TGTGCCAGCAGTTTACAAGGTTTGGCAGGGGAAGGTTATGGCTACACCTTC.

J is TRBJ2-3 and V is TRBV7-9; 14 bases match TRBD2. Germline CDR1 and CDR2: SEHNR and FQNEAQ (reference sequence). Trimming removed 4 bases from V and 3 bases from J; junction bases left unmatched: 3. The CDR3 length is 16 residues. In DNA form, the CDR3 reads TGTGCCAGCAGCTCCGGACTAGCGGGGGGAACAGATACGCAGTATTTT. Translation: CASSSGLAGGTDTQYF.

The chain's CDR3 is CASSPGQNGYTF. The CDR3 DNA reads as TGTGCCAGCAGCCCAGGGCAGAATGGCTACACCTTC. This chain uses TRBV7-8 with TRBJ1-2; TRBD1 might be the D (5 bases). Germline CDR1 is SGHVS and CDR2 is FQNEAQ. Trimming cost V 5 bases and J 6 bases, with 10 bases left between them. CDR3 length: 12 residues.

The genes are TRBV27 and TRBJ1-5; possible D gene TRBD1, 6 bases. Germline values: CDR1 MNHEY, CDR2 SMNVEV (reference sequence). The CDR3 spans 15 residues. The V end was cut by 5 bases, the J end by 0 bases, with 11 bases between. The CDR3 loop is CASSPTGYSNQPQHF. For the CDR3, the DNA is TGTGCCAGCAGTCCTACAGGGTATAGCAATCAGCCCCAGCATTTT.

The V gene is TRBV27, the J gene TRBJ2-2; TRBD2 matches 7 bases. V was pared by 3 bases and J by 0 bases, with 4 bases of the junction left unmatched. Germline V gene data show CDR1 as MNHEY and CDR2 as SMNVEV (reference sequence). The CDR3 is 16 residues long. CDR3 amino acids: CASSLGLPANTGELFF. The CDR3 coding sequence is TGTGCCAGCAGTTTGGGACTACCGGCGAACACCGGGGAGCTGTTTTTT.

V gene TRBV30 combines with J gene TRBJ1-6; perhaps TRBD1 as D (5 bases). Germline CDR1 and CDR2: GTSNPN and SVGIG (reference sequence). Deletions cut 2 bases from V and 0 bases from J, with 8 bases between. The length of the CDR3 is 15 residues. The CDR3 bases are TGTGCCTGGAGTCCCGGGGGCTCCTATAATTCACCCCTCCACTTT. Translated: CAWSPGGSYNSPLHF.

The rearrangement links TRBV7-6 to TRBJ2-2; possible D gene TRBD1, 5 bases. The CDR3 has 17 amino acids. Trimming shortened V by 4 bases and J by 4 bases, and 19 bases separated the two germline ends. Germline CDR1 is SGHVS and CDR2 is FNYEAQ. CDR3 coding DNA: TGTGCCAGCAGCTCTTACTCAGCAGGGTTCGGCACCGGGGAGCTGTTTTTT. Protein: CASSSYSAGFGTGELFF.

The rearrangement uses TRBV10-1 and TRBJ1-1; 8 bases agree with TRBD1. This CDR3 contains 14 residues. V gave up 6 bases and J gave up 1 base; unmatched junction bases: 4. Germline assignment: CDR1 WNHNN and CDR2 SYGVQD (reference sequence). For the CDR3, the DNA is TGCGCCAGCAGGGACAGGGCGGAGAACACTGAAGCTTTCTTT. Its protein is CASRDRAENTEAFF.

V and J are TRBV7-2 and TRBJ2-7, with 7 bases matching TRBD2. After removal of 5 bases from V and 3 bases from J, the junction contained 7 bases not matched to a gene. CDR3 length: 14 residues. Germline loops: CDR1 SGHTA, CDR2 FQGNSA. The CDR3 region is CASSPASGIYEQYF. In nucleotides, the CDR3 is TGTGCCAGCAGCCCCGCTAGCGGAATCTACGAGCAGTACTTC.

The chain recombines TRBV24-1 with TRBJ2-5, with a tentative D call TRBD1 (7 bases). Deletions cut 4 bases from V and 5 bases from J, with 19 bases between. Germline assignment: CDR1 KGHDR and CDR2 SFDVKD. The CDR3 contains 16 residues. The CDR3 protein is CATSDLGGGPRETQYF. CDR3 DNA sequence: TGTGCCACCAGTGACCTTGGAGGGGGCCCTAGGGAGACCCAGTACTTC.

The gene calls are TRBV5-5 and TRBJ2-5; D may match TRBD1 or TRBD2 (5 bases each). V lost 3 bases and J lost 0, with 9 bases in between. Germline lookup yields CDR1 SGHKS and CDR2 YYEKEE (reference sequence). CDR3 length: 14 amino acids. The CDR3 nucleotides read TGTGCCAGCAGCTCCGGGACGCACCAAGAGACCCAGTACTTC. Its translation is CASSSGTHQETQYF.

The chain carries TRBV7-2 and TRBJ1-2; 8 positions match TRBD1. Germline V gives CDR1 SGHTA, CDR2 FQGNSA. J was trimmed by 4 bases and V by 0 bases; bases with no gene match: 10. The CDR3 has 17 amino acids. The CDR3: CASSLAPGQGTAYGYTF. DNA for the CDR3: TGTGCCAGCAGCTTAGCACCTGGACAGGGTACTGCCTATGGCTACACCTTC.